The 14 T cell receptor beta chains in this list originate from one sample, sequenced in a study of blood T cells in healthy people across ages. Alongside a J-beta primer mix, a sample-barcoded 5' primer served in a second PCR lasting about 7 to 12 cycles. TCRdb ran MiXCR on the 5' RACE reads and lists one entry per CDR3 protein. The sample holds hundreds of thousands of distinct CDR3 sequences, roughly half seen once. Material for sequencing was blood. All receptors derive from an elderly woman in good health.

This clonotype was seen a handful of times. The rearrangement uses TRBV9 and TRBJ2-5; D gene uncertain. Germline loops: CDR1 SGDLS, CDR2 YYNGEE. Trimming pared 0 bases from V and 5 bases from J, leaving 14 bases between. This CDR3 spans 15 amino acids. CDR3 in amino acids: CASSVEATPKETQYF. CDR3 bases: TGTGCCAGCAGCGTAGAGGCCACACCGAAGGAGACCCAGTACTTC.

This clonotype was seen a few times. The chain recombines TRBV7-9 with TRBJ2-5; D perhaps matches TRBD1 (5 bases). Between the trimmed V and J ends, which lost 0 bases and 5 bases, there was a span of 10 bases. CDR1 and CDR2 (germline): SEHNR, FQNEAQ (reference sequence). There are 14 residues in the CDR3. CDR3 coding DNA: TGTGCCAGCAGCTTAGCCGGCAGGGTGGAGACCCAGTACTTC. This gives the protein CASSLAGRVETQYF.

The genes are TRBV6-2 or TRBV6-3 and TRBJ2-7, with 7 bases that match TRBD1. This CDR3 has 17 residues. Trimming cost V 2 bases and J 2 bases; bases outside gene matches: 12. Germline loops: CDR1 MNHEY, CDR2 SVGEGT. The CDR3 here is CASSYNPRQGLTYEQYF. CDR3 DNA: TGTGCCAGCAGTTACAACCCTCGACAGGGTCTTACCTACGAGCAGTACTTC.

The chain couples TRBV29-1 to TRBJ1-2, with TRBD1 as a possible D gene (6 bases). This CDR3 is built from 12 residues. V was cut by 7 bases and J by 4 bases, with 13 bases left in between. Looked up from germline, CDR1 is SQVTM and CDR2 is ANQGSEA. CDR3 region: CSAAWGAYGYTF. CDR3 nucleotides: TGCAGCGCCGCGTGGGGGGCCTATGGCTACACCTTC.

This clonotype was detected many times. CDR3: CASSSQGGQPQHF. The CDR3 nucleotides read TGCGCCAGCAGCTCTCAGGGGGGGCAGCCCCAGCATTTT. The rearrangement joins TRBV5-1 to TRBJ1-5; 7 bases are a match to TRBD1. Trimming cost V 3 bases and J 7 bases; bases outside gene matches: 4. Germline V CDR1 and CDR2: SGHRS, YFSETQ. There are 13 residues in the CDR3.

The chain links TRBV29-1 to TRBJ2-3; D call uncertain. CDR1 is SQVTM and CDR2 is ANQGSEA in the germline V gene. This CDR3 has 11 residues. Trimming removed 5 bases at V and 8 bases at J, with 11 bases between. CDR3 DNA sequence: TGCAGCGTTAAGGACGGTGGTACGCAGTATTTT. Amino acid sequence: CSVKDGGTQYF.

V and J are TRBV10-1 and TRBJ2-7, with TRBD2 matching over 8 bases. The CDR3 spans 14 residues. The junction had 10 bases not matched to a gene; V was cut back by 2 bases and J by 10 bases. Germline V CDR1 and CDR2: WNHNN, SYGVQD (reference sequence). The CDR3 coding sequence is TGCGCCAGCAGTGAGAGGCTAGCGGGTAGTACCCAGTACTTC. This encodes CASSERLAGSTQYF.

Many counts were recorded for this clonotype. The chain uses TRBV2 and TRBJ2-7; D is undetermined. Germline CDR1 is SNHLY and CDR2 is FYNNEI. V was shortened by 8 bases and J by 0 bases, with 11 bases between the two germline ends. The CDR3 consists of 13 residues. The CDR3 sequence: CASQRTSSYEQYF. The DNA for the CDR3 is TGTGCCAGCCAAAGGACCTCCTCCTACGAGCAGTACTTC.

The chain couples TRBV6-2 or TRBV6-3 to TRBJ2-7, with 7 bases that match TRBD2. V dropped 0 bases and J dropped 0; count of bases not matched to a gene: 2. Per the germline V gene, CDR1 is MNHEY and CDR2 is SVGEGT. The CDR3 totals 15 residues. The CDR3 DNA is TGTGCCAGCAGTTACTCGGGGACTATCTCCTACGAGCAGTACTTC. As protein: CASSYSGTISYEQYF.

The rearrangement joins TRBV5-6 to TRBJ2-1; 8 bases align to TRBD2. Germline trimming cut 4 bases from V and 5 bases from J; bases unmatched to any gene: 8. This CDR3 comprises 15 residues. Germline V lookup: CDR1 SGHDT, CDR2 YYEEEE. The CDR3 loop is CASSNPGGPDNEQFF. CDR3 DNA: TGTGCCAGCAGCAACCCGGGGGGGCCCGACAATGAGCAGTTCTTC.

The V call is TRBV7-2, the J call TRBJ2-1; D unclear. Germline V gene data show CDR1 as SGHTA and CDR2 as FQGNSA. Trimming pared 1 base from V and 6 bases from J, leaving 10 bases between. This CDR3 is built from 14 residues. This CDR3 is CASSLVVTANEQFF. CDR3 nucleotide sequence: TGTGCCAGCAGCTTAGTGGTCACTGCCAATGAGCAGTTCTTC.

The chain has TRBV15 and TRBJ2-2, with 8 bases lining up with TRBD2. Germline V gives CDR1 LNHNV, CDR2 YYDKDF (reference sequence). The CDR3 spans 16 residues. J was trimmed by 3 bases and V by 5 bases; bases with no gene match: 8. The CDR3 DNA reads TGTGCCACCAGCCGAGGGACTAGTGTATACACCGGGGAGCTGTTTTTT. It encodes CATSRGTSVYTGELFF.

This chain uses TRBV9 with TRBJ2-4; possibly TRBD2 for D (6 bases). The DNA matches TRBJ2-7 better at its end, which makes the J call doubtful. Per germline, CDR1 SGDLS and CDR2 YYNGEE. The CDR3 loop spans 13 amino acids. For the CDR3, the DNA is TGTGCCAGCAGCGTGGGGGAGGCCTACGAGCAGTACTTC. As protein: CASSVGEAYEQYF.

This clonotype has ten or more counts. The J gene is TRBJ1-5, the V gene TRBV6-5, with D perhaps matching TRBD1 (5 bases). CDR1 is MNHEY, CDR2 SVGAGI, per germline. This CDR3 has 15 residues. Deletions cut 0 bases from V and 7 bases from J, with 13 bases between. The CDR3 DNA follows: TGTGCCAGCAGTTACTCTGCAGGGATGGGACAGCCCCAGCATTTT. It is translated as CASSYSAGMGQPQHF.